The clone carrying this TCR beta chain appeared a few times. Its cognate antigen is unknown. These data are taken from a study of chemoradiotherapy in HPV16-positive cancers. Study-wide results and limits: Non-HPV-specific T cells did not expand in tumors during treatment, whereas candidate HPV-specific clones and E7-related motifs did.

The ends were cut back, 5 bases at V and 7 bases at J, with 17 bases in the middle. Germline values: CDR1 SQVTM, CDR2 ANQGSEA. The CDR3 runs 13 residues. Only in-frame clones appear in the TCRdb table, and some are missing; sequencing was by immunoSEQ multiplex PCR. The data contain around 5,000 clones, 70% to 90% of them singletons. The material was tumor tissue, obtained from a patient who underwent chemoradiotherapy. The receptor's source is a human donor with HPV-associated anogenital cancer. This chain connects TRBV29-1 to TRBJ1-1; D not resolved. The DNA of the CDR3 is TGCAGCGTTATTTGGCAGGACCCCGGTGAAGCTTTCTTT. Amino acids: CSVIWQDPGEAFF. Based on the CDR3 plus reference TRBV29-1 and TRBJ1-1, the full variable domain is SAVISQKPSRDICQRGTSLTIQCQVDSQVTMMFWYRQQPGQSLTLIATANQGSEATYESGFVIDKFPISRPNLTFSTLTVSNMSPEDSSIYLCSVIWQDPGEAFFGQGTRLTVV.